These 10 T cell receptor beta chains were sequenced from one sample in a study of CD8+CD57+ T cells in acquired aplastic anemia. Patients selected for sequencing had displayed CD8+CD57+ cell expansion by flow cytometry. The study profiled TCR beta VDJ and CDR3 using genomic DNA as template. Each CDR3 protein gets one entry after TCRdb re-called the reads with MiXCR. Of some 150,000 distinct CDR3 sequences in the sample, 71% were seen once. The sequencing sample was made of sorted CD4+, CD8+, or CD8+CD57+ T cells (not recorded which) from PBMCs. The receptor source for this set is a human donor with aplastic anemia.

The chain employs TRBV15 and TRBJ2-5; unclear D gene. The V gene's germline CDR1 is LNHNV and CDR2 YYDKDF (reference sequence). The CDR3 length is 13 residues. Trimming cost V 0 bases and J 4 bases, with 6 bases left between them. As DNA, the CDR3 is TGTGCCACCAGCAGAGATTCAGGAGAGACCCAGTACTTC. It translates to CATSRDSGETQYF.

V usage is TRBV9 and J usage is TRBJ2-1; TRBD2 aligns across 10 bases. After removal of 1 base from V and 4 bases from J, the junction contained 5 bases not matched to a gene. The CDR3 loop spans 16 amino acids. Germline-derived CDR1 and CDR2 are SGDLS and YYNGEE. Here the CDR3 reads CASSVRLAGGYNEQFF. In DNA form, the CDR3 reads TGTGCCAGCAGCGTAAGATTAGCGGGGGGTTACAATGAGCAGTTCTTC.

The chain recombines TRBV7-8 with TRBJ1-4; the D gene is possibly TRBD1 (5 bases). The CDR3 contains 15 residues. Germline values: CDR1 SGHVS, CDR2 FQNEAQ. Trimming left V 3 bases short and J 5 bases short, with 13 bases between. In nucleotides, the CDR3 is TGTGCCAGCAGCTTTGCCGGGGCCAGGAATGAAAAACTGTTTTTT. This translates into CASSFAGARNEKLFF. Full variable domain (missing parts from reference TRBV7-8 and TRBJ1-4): GAGVSQSPRYKVAKRGQDVALRCDPISGHVSLFWYQQALGQGPEFLTYFQNEAQLDKSGLPSDRFFAERPEGSVSTLKIQRTQQEDSAVYLCASSFAGARNEKLFFGSGTQLSVL.

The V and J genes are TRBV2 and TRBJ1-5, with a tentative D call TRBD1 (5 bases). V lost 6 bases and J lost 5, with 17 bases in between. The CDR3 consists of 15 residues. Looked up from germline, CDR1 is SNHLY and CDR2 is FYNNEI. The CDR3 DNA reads TGTGCCAGCAGCAGAACGGGACTAAGGGATCAGCCCCAGCATTTT. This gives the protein CASSRTGLRDQPQHF.

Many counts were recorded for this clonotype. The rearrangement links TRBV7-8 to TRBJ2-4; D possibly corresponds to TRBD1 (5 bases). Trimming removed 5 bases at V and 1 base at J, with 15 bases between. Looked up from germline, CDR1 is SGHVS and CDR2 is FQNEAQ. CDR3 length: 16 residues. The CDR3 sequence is CASSPQGPSAKNIQYF. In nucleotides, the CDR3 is TGTGCCAGCAGCCCCCAGGGTCCGTCGGCCAAAAACATTCAGTACTTC.

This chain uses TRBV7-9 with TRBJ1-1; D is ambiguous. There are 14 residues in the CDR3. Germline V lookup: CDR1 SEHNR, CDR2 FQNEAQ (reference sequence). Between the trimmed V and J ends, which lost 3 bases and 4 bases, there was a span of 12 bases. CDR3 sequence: CASSFLGRSTEAFF. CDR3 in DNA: TGTGCCAGCAGCTTCCTGGGAAGGAGCACTGAAGCTTTCTTT.

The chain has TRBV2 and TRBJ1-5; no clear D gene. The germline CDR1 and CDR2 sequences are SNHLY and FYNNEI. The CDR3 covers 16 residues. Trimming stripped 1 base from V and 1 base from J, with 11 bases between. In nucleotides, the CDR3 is TGTGCCAGCAGTGAAGATCCACCTACCAGCAATCAGCCCCAGCATTTT. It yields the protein CASSEDPPTSNQPQHF.

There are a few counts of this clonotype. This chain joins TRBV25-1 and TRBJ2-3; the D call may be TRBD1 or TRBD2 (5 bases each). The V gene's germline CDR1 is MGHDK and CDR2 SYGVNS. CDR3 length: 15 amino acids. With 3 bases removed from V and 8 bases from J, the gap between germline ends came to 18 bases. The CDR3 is CASSDRYRDQGTQYF. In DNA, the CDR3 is TGTGCCAGCAGTGATCGTTACCGGGACCAGGGTACGCAGTATTTT.

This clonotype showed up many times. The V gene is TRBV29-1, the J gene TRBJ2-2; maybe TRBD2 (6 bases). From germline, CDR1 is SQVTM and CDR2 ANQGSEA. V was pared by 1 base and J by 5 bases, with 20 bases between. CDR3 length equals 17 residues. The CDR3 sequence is CSVEGIVGGTGTGELFF. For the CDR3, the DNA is TGCAGCGTTGAAGGCATAGTTGGCGGGACGGGGACCGGGGAGCTGTTTTTT.

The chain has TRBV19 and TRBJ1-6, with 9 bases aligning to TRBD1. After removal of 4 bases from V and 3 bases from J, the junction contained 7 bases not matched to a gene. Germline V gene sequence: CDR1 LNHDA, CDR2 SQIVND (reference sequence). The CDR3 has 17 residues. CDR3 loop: CASSRDREVYYNSPLHF. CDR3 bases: TGTGCCAGTAGTAGGGACAGGGAAGTTTACTATAATTCACCCCTCCACTTT.